The rows below give T cell receptor beta chains drawn from one sample of a study of brain T cells in children with intractable seizures. Clones were sequenced by immunoSEQ multiplex PCR, and TCRdb holds only the in-frame ones, with some missing. The sample includes 70,000 to 90,000 clones, around 93% of them seen just once. Sequencing used peripheral blood, obtained at surgery. The receptor set was obtained from a boy under two years old with tuberous sclerosis and intractable seizures. The CDR3 runs from the conserved cysteine through the conserved F or W. D genes are given only for firm matches. The listing skips clone size in some rows; elsewhere it reads once, few, many or a size class.

v_gene	d_gene	j_gene	abundance	CDR3aa	CDR3nt
TRBV6-5	TRBD1	TRBJ2-7	once	CASSPGTGLYEQYF	TGTGCCAGCAGTCCCGGGACAGGGCTTTACGAGCAGTACTTC
TRBV2	.	TRBJ2-7	.	CASSERQTYEQYF	TGTGCCAGCAGTGAAAGGCAGACCTACGAGCAGTACTTC
TRBV4-1	TRBD2	TRBJ2-3	.	CASRPLLPGLAGGPRTDTQYF	TGCGCCAGCAGACCTCTTCTTCCGGGACTAGCGGGAGGGCCCAGAACAGATACGCAGTATTTT
TRBV5-4	TRBD1	TRBJ1-2	.	CASRDRQGDGYTF	TGTGCCAGCAGAGATCGACAGGGCGATGGCTACACCTTC
TRBV10-3	.	TRBJ2-2	.	CAINPDGGELFF	TGTGCCATCAACCCGGACGGCGGGGAGCTGTTTTTT
TRBV2	TRBD2	TRBJ2-3	.	CASSEGPSGVDTQYF	TGTGCCAGCAGTGAAGGCCCTAGCGGGGTCGATACGCAGTATTTT
TRBV9	.	TRBJ2-2	once	CASMAINTGELFF	TGTGCCAGCATGGCGATTAACACCGGGGAGCTGTTTTTT
TRBV10-3	TRBD1	TRBJ1-2	.	CASQGEDGYTF	TGTGCCTCACAGGGGGAGGATGGCTACACCTTC
TRBV24-1	.	TRBJ1-4	.	CATSAAGTSNEKLFF	TGTGCCACCAGTGCTGCCGGGACAAGTAATGAAAAACTGTTTTTT
TRBV3-1/TRBV3-2	.	TRBJ2-2	.	CASSPAGTGPTGELFF	TGTGCCAGCAGCCCCGCCGGGACGGGTCCCACCGGGGAGCTGTTTTTT
TRBV19	TRBD1	TRBJ2-5	.	CASKRRTGQETQYF	TGTGCCAGCAAAAGACGGACAGGCCAAGAGACCCAGTACTTC
TRBV3-1/TRBV3-2	.	TRBJ1-3	.	CASSQYLLGNTIYF	TGTGCCAGCAGCCAATATCTTCTTGGAAACACCATATATTTT
TRBV12-3/TRBV12-4	.	TRBJ2-2	.	CASSLSGELFF	TGTGCCAGCAGTTTATCCGGGGAGCTGTTTTTT
TRBV6-6	.	TRBJ1-3	.	CAIIPGDTIYF	TGTGCCATCATACCCGGGGACACCATATATTTT
TRBV5-1	.	TRBJ1-2	.	CASSLAGYYGYTF	TGCGCCAGCAGCTTGGCCGGATACTATGGCTACACCTTC
TRBV30	TRBD1	TRBJ2-7	.	CACPDRGAPYEQYF	TGTGCCTGTCCCGACAGGGGTGCCCCCTACGAGCAGTACTTC
TRBV3-1/TRBV3-2	TRBD2	TRBJ2-1	.	CASSHLAGTTYNEQFF	TGTGCCAGCAGCCACCTAGCGGGCACGACCTACAATGAGCAGTTCTTC